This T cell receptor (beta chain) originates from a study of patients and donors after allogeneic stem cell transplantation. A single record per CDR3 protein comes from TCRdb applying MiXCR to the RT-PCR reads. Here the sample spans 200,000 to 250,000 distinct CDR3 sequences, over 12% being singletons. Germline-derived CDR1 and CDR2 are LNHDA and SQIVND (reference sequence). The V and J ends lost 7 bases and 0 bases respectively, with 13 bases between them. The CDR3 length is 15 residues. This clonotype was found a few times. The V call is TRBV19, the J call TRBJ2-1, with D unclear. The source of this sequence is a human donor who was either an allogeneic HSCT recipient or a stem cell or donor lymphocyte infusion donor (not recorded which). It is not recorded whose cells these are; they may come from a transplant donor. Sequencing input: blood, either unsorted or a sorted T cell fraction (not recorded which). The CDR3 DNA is TGTGCCAGTACTCAGGACCCGAGCTCCTACAATGAGCAGTTCTTC. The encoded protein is CASTQDPSSYNEQFF.